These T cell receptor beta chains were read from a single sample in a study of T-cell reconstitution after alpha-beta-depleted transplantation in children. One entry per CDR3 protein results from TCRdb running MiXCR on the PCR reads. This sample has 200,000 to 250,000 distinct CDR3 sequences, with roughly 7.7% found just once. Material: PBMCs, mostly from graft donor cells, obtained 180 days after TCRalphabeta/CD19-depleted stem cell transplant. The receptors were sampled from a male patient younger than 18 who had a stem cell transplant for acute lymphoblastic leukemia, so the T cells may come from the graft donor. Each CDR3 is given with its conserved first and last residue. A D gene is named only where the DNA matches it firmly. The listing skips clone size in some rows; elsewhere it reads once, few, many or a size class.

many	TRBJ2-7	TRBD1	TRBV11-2	CASSMDRANEQYF	TGTGCCAGCAGCATGGACAGGGCTAACGAGCAGTACTTC
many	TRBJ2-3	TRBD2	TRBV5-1	CASSLETSGGLGTDTQYF	TGCGCCAGCAGCTTGGAGACTAGCGGGGGTCTGGGCACAGATACGCAGTATTTT
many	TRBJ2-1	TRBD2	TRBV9	CASSVAVAGGNEQFF	TGTGCCAGCAGCGTCGCGGTAGCGGGGGGAAATGAGCAGTTCTTC
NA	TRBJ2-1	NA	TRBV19	CASSELGVNEQFF	TGTGCCAGTAGCGAGCTAGGAGTCAATGAGCAGTTCTTC
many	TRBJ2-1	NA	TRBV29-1	CSVEGGGEQFF	TGCAGCGTTGAGGGGGGTGGTGAGCAGTTCTTC
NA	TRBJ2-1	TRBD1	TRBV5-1	CASSLGQGELNEQFF	TGCGCCAGCAGCCTCGGACAGGGGGAGCTCAATGAGCAGTTCTTC
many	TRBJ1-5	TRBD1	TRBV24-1	CATSESSGTGWLDQPQHF	TGTGCCACCAGTGAATCCTCCGGGACAGGGTGGTTAGATCAGCCCCAGCATTTT
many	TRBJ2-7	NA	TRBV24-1	CATSDLRGQGRAEQYF	TGTGCCACCAGTGATTTGCGTGGCCAGGGGAGGGCCGAGCAGTACTTC
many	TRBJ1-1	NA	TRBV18	CASSQGLNTEAFF	TGCGCCAGCAGCCAAGGGTTGAACACTGAAGCTTTCTTT
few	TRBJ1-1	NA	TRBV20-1	CSASAGSTEAFF	TGCAGTGCTAGCGCAGGGAGCACTGAAGCTTTCTTT
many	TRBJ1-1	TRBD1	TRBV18	CASSLFAGTANTEAFF	TGTGCCAGCTCACTATTCGCCGGGACAGCGAACACTGAAGCTTTCTTT